This entry describes one T cell receptor (beta chain). What antigen it recognizes has not been identified. No quality values exist for individual bases; no much larger clone is one base distant. Whole blood was collected in K2EDTA tubes by collaborating institutions according to the institutions' own protocols. Collaborator samples were shipped for TCRbeta analysis as frozen whole blood, isolated PBMCs, or DNA extracted from either sample type. The data belong to a study of blood T cell repertoires in COVID-19 (TCRdb year 2020). About the study as a whole: Collaborator samples came from the United States, Italy and Spain and covered acute and convalescent phases of COVID-19. The repertoires were released in a freely available public database meant as a resource for research on the immune response to SARS-CoV-2. The prospective study material was composed of cDNA or gDNA derived from T cells, B-cell-depleted T cells, or PBMCs. The dataset comprised deeply sampled blood TCRbeta repertoires from subjects exposed to, actively infected with, or recovered from COVID-19. Where available, HLA class I and class II types were taken from metadata supplied by the sample provider and were not determined by assay-based typing. Samples were obtained from the ongoing ImmuneRACE study (first 160 participants) and from about 1,300 subjects provided by 6 global collaborators. Sample metadata almost always included a de-identified subject ID, COVID-19 status, age in years and sex. Results and caveats for the whole study, not just this receptor: The quantity of clinical and demographic metadata differed by source and by participant and was supplied without curation.

TCRbeta CDR3 regions were amplified from genomic DNA by means of the immunoSEQ Assay, a bias-controlled multiplex PCR. The original methods were these. Nucleated cell counts per sample were estimated from amplification of reference gene primers within the assay. To quantify the absolute abundance of each unique TCRbeta CDR3 rearrangement, sequence reads were collapsed and filtered. For each sample, productive Simpson clonality was calculated as the square root of Simpson's diversity index across productive rearrangements. In TCRdb, the immuneACCESS table is reduced to in-frame sequences with V and J assigned. These tables do not hold every clone; where another copy was compared, an unresolved V gene accounts for under half, and the others remain unexplained. V and J calls plus clone size are reproduced from that table; the DNA served to infer D and trimming. This sample lists fewer than 140,000 clones; 71% were detected once. Less than 1% of the sample belongs to the ten largest clones.

Based on the germline V gene, the CDR1 and CDR2 sequences are SGHVS and FNYEAQ. The V and J ends are trimmed by 1 base and 2 bases, leaving 7 bases between them. The CDR3 starts with the cysteine, ends with the phenylalanine, and has 14 residues. Of all the DNA, just the CDR3 is kept, 42 bases in frame from base 1. The receptor was isolated from a human donor with acute or convalescent COVID-19. The donor label of this sample is uncertain. Sequences were obtained from peripheral blood. This receptor chain uses TRBV7-6 and TRBJ2-3; the D gene cannot be resolved reliably. The CDR3 loop reads CASSLVSYTDTQYF. The DNA reads as follows: TGTGCCAGCAGCTTAGTGAGCTACACAGATACGCAGTATTTT.